Detailed here is one T cell receptor beta chain. Other DNA sequences in the sample encode the same CDR3. These data belong to a study of shared clonotypes between healthy human individuals. This CDR3 is built from 16 residues. V lost 0 bases and J 2 bases, leaving 8 bases between the germline ends. The germline V gene encodes CDR1 LGHNA and CDR2 YSLEER. Here immunoSEQ multiplex PCR was the method, and the copy in TCRdb shows in-frame clones only, minus some. Counted here are millions of clones, 85% to 95% occurring once; the ten biggest clones make up around 0.14%. Sequenced: naive CD4+ T cells sorted from blood. Indicated subset: CD45RA+ positively selected. This chain connects TRBV4-3 to TRBJ2-6; TRBD1 might be the D (6 bases). The origin of this receptor is a man between 18 and 35 years old in good health. The CDR3 sequence is CASSQDRGAGANVLTF. The CDR3 bases are TGCGCCAGCAGCCAAGACAGGGGCGCTGGGGCCAACGTCCTGACTTTC.